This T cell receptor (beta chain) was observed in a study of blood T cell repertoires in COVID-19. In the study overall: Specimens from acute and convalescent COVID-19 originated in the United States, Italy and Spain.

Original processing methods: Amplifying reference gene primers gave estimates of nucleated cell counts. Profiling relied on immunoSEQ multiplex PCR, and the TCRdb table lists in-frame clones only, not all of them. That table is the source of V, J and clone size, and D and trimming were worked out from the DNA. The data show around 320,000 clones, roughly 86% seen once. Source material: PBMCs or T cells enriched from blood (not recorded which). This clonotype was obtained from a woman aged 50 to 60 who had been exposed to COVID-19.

CDR3 region: CASSHPIQSSYNEQFF. The CDR3 DNA is TGTGCCAGCAGCCACCCCATACAGAGCTCCTACAATGAGCAGTTCTTC. This rearrangement joins TRBV16 to TRBJ2-1; D uncertain. V lost 3 bases to trimming and J lost 0 bases, with 12 bases between them. Germline V gives CDR1 KGHSY, CDR2 FQNENV. The CDR3 covers 16 residues.